The present T cell receptor (beta chain) was sequenced within a study of blood T cell repertoires in COVID-19. About the study: Material from acute and convalescent COVID-19 was sourced from the United States, Italy and Spain. T cells, B-cell-depleted T cells, or PBMCs supplied cDNA or gDNA.

Study processing details: For nucleated cells, counts were estimated from reference gene primer amplification. Method: immunoSEQ multiplex PCR; TCRdb's copy keeps in-frame clones and lacks some. V, J and clone size are taken as reported in that table, and D and trimming were inferred from the DNA itself. The sample records roughly 98,000 clones, around 82% being singletons. Germline lookup yields CDR1 SGHVS and CDR2 FQNEAQ. V shed 1 base and J shed 4 bases, with 13 bases lying between them. This CDR3 spans 15 amino acids. Specimen: peripheral blood. The source of this sequence is a man aged 65 to 79 with active or convalescent COVID-19. The chain carries TRBV7-8 and TRBJ2-5, with D perhaps TRBD2 (7 bases). The CDR3 loop is CASSLGVGGGETQYF. The CDR3 region has the DNA TGTGCCAGCAGCTTAGGAGTAGGGGGGGGAGAGACCCAGTACTTC.